Detailed here is one T cell receptor (beta chain). What it recognizes is unknown. This CDR3 region has 15 residues. Germline CDR1 SGHNT, CDR2 YYREEE (reference sequence). Libraries of TRB cDNA were made by 5' RACE and carried UMIs. TCRdb reprocessed the 5' RACE reads, with one entry per CDR3 protein and no DNA. Listed are some 140,000 distinct CDR3 sequences; nearly 0.5% falls within the top ten. This sample is part of a study of CXCR3-negative and CXCR3-positive naive CD8 T cells. Findings of the study overall: In CXCR3-positive naive cells, the TRB CDR3s were more hydrophobic than in CXCR3-negative naive cells.

The TCR was taken from a human donor in good health. Some clones in this sample may be carry-over from other donors' samples. The source material was naive CXCR3+ CD8+ T cells from blood. Subset indicated: CD45RO-CCR7+CD27+CD95- naive CD8+ T cells expressing CXCR3 (TNR3+). The rearrangement uses TRBV5-4 and TRBJ2-3; TCRdb lists TRBD1, though no DNA is available to test this call. The CDR3: CASRPGVQAPDTQYF.